This TCR beta chain came from a study of Ad26.COV2.S vaccination and SARS-CoV-2 variants. Regarding the study as a whole: Similar non-spike TCR breadth was observed in recipients of vaccine and of placebo.

Trimming took off 6 bases at V and 2 bases at J, with 11 bases between the two ends. CDR3 length equals 14 residues. Per the germline V gene, CDR1 is LNHDA and CDR2 is SQIVND (reference sequence). As for treatment: roughly 18 received Ad26.COV2.S at low or high dose, single or two shots; 5 received placebo; per-sample allocation not given. Sampling occurred on day 63 after the first vaccine or placebo injection. The assay was immunoSEQ multiplex PCR, and TCRdb's table has in-frame clones only and misses some. The sample holds 360,000 or so clones, roughly 91% seen once. About this clone: Its antigen is not known.

The receptor was derived from a person between 18 and 59 years old who received the Ad26.COV2.S COVID-19 vaccine or a placebo. V usage is TRBV19 and J usage is TRBJ2-1, with D tentatively TRBD2 (7 bases). The starting material was peripheral blood, obtained in a trial of Ad26.COV2.S vaccine versus placebo. The CDR3 DNA follows: TGTGCCAGTAGACGGCGGGGGCCCTACAATGAGCAGTTCTTC. Protein product: CASRRRGPYNEQFF.